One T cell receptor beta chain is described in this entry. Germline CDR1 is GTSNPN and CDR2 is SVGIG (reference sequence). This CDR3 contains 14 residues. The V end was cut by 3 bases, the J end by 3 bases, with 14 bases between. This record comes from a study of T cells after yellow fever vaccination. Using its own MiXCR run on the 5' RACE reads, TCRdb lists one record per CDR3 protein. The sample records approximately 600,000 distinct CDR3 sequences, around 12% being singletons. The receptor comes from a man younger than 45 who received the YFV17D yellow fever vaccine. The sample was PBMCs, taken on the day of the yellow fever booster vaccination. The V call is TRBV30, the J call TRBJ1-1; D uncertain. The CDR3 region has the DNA TGTGCCTGGAGGAAGGGTTATATGGACACTGAAGCTTTCTTT. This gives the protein CAWRKGYMDTEAFF.